A selection of T cell receptor beta chains follows, all from one sample in a study of regulatory T cells in long-lasting Graves disease. Using its own MiXCR run on the multiplex PCR reads, TCRdb lists one record per CDR3 protein. In the table there are hundreds of thousands of distinct CDR3 sequences, 16% of which are singletons. These same data were also listed under a study on T cells in Graves' hyperthyroidism and ophthalmopathy.

Here the sequenced sample was peripheral blood mononuclear cells (PBMCs), taken at new diagnosis, from a patient treated with antithyroid drugs. These receptors were taken from a woman between 25 and 40 years old with Graves disease. The CDR3 runs from the conserved cysteine through the conserved F or W. The D gene is left open where the match is weak. Rows may omit the clone size; those that give it use once, few, many or a size class.

.	few	TRBV15	TRBJ1-5	CATSSRDPADQPQHF	TGTGCCACCAGCAGCCGGGACCCGGCGGATCAGCCCCAGCATTTT
TRBD1	many	TRBV7-3	TRBJ2-1	CASSSGQDNEQFF	TGTGCCAGCAGCTCCGGACAGGACAATGAGCAGTTCTTC
TRBD1	.	TRBV12-3/TRBV12-4	TRBJ2-7	CASSLGQPGEQYF	TGTGCCAGCAGTTTGGGACAGCCTGGGGAGCAGTACTTC
TRBD2	few	TRBV6-2/TRBV6-3	TRBJ2-1	CASSKTSGSVNEQFF	TGTGCCAGCAGCAAAACTAGCGGGAGTGTAAATGAGCAGTTCTTC
.	many	TRBV28	TRBJ1-2	CASSFGDANYGYTF	TGTGCCAGCAGTTTCGGTGATGCTAACTATGGCTACACCTTC
TRBD1	.	TRBV5-1	TRBJ2-3	CASRSVGQGRITDTQYF	TGCGCCAGCAGGTCTGTCGGACAGGGAAGAATCACAGATACGCAGTATTTT
.	.	TRBV7-3	TRBJ1-1	CASSRGSRTEAFF	TGTGCCAGCAGCCGAGGGTCGCGAACTGAAGCTTTCTTT
.	many	TRBV2	TRBJ2-5	CASNLVETQYF	TGTGCCAGCAACCTGGTAGAGACCCAGTACTTC
TRBD1	few	TRBV28	TRBJ1-2	CASSLTGDWYGYTF	TGTGCCAGCAGTTTGACAGGGGATTGGTATGGCTACACCTTC
TRBD2	many	TRBV28	TRBJ2-3	CASRRTGGSTDTQYF	TGTGCCAGCAGACGCACGGGGGGAAGCACAGATACGCAGTATTTT
.	few	TRBV20-1	TRBJ2-7	CSASFPLSYEQYF	TGCAGTGCTAGCTTCCCTCTAAGCTACGAGCAGTACTTC
TRBD2	many	TRBV5-1	TRBJ2-3	CASSPTSGPQYTQYF	TGCGCCAGCAGCCCCACTAGCGGGCCCCAATATACGCAGTATTTT
.	.	TRBV5-1	TRBJ1-2	CASSSTTGAMLYGYTF	TGCGCCAGCAGCTCTACTACGGGGGCGATGCTTTATGGCTACACCTTC
TRBD2	.	TRBV5-1	TRBJ2-3	CASSLGGLVMSDTQYF	TGCGCCAGCAGCTTGGGGGGACTAGTAATGTCAGATACGCAGTATTTT
.	few	TRBV19	TRBJ1-5	CASSAGSGGGNQPQHF	TGTGCCAGTTCCGCGGGCAGTGGGGGGGGCAATCAGCCCCAGCATTTT
TRBD1	.	TRBV6-1	TRBJ2-6	CASSEEGAGSGANVLTF	TGTGCCAGCAGTGAAGAGGGGGCGGGTTCTGGGGCCAACGTCCTGACTTTC
TRBD1	few	TRBV10-3	TRBJ1-1	CAISFTGGGYTEAFF	TGTGCCATCAGCTTCACAGGGGGAGGGTACACTGAAGCTTTCTTT
.	.	TRBV28	TRBJ2-3	CASSFWSDTQYF	TGTGCCAGCAGTTTCTGGTCAGATACGCAGTATTTT
TRBD2	many	TRBV20-1	TRBJ2-7	CSAPPAGPYEQYF	TGCAGTGCTCCCCCAGCGGGGCCCTACGAGCAGTACTTC
TRBD1	.	TRBV6-1	TRBJ2-7	CASSVLTGRAREQYF	TGTGCCAGCAGTGTATTGACAGGGAGAGCGCGCGAGCAGTACTTC
TRBD1	.	TRBV2	TRBJ2-5	CATLTRQGQETQYF	TGTGCCACCTTAACACGACAGGGCCAAGAGACCCAGTACTTC
.	many	TRBV7-9	TRBJ1-4	CASSPGGATNEKLFF	TGTGCCAGCAGCCCGGGAGGTGCAACTAATGAAAAACTGTTTTTT
.	many	TRBV12-3/TRBV12-4	TRBJ2-5	CASSLPTEPETQYF	TGTGCCAGCAGCCTACCTACAGAGCCGGAGACCCAGTACTTC
.	many	TRBV20-1	TRBJ1-1	CSASITGRHTEAFF	TGCAGTGCTAGTATAACAGGGCGGCACACTGAAGCTTTCTTT
.	few	TRBV6-1	TRBJ2-7	CASSLLGERTYEQYF	TGTGCCAGCAGCCTGCTTGGGGAGAGGACCTACGAGCAGTACTTC
.	many	TRBV30	TRBJ1-4	CAWTRLEGEKLFF	TGTGCCTGGACCCGGCTTGAGGGAGAAAAACTGTTTTTT
TRBD1	.	TRBV12-3/TRBV12-4	TRBJ2-2	CASSPSGQRPGTGELFF	TGTGCCAGCAGCCCCTCGGGACAGCGACCGGGGACCGGGGAGCTGTTTTTT
.	.	TRBV6-5	TRBJ2-7	CASSYSPSPGSYEQYF	TGTGCCAGCAGTTACTCACCTAGCCCCGGCTCCTACGAGCAGTACTTC
.	many	TRBV24-1	TRBJ2-1	CATSLTGNEQFF	TGTGCCACCAGTTTAACAGGGAATGAGCAGTTCTTC
TRBD2	many	TRBV6-2/TRBV6-3	TRBJ2-3	CASTELGLATVTDTQYF	TGTGCCAGCACCGAGTTGGGACTAGCGACGGTCACAGATACGCAGTATTTT
.	few	TRBV6-4	TRBJ1-5	CASSYARYSNQPQHF	TGTGCCAGCAGTTACGCCAGATATAGCAATCAGCCCCAGCATTTT
.	.	TRBV6-5	TRBJ1-6	CTSSYGSSGSPLHF	TGTACCAGCAGTTACGGTAGTTCGGGTTCACCCCTCCACTTT
.	.	TRBV15	TRBJ2-4	CTTRPGGLQNIQYF	TGTACCACCCGTCCGGGGGGCCTCCAAAACATTCAGTACTTC
.	few	TRBV12-3/TRBV12-4	TRBJ2-5	CASSLYQYDGQETQYF	TGTGCCAGCAGTTTGTACCAATACGATGGGCAAGAGACCCAGTACTTC
.	many	TRBV6-1	TRBJ1-4	CASRGEVIGRNEKLFF	TGTGCCAGCAGAGGGGAGGTTATTGGGCGGAATGAAAAACTGTTTTTT
.	few	TRBV5-5	TRBJ1-1	CAYRQLGRETEAFF	TGTGCCTACCGACAGCTGGGGAGGGAGACTGAAGCTTTCTTT
.	few	TRBV3-1	TRBJ1-3	CASSQVPGGNTIYF	TGTGCCAGCAGCCAAGTTCCAGGTGGAAACACCATATATTTT
TRBD2	many	TRBV2	TRBJ2-7	CASSAGTSGMSVEQYF	TGTGCCAGCAGCGCCGGGACTAGCGGGATGTCAGTCGAGCAGTACTTC
.	.	TRBV5-1	TRBJ2-1	CASSPQIDTNSNNEQFF	TGCGCCAGCAGCCCTCAAATCGACACTAACTCAAACAATGAGCAGTTCTTC
TRBD1	.	TRBV11-2	TRBJ2-7	CASSSGTGRTYEQYF	TGTGCCAGCAGCTCCGGGACAGGTAGAACCTACGAGCAGTACTTC
TRBD2	few	TRBV15	TRBJ2-3	CATSRGGSGDLDTQYF	TGTGCCACCAGCAGAGGGGGTAGCGGGGATCTTGATACGCAGTATTTT
.	many	TRBV3-1	TRBJ2-5	CASSQGTGAGTQYF	TGTGCCAGCAGCCAAGGGACGGGAGCTGGGACCCAGTACTTC
.	.	TRBV6-1	TRBJ1-6	CASSAAGLQGSYNSPLHF	TGTGCCAGCAGTGCTGCGGGACTCCAAGGGTCCTATAATTCACCCCTCCACTTT
.	many	TRBV20-1	TRBJ1-2	CSARGIELGRGDGYTF	TGCAGTGCTAGGGGGATAGAGCTGGGGCGCGGAGATGGCTACACCTTC
.	.	TRBV28	TRBJ1-1	CASSLIIPGARDTEAFF	TGTGCCAGCAGTTTGATTATTCCGGGGGCGCGGGACACTGAAGCTTTCTTT
TRBD1	few	TRBV20-1	TRBJ1-4	CSARQGAGNEKLFF	TGCAGTGCTAGGCAGGGGGCTGGTAATGAAAAACTGTTTTTT
TRBD2	many	TRBV6-1	TRBJ2-7	CASRPGLATREQYF	TGTGCCAGCAGGCCGGGACTAGCAACCCGAGAGCAGTACTTC
TRBD2	few	TRBV29-1	TRBJ2-7	CSVRTSGTSSYEQYF	TGCAGCGTTCGGACTAGCGGGACCAGCTCCTACGAGCAGTACTTC
TRBD2	many	TRBV27	TRBJ2-1	CALNSGSSYNEQFF	TGTGCCCTTAATAGCGGGAGCTCCTACAATGAGCAGTTCTTC
.	few	TRBV14	TRBJ2-7	CASSQDSWGPGYEQYF	TGTGCCAGCAGCCAAGATAGCTGGGGTCCAGGCTACGAGCAGTACTTC
TRBD1	.	TRBV28	TRBJ1-2	CASSGLGTGAYGYTF	TGTGCCAGCAGTGGCCTTGGGACAGGGGCCTATGGCTACACCTTC
TRBD1	few	TRBV7-9	TRBJ2-7	CASEGAGHEQYF	TGTGCCAGCGAGGGGGCTGGCCACGAGCAGTACTTC